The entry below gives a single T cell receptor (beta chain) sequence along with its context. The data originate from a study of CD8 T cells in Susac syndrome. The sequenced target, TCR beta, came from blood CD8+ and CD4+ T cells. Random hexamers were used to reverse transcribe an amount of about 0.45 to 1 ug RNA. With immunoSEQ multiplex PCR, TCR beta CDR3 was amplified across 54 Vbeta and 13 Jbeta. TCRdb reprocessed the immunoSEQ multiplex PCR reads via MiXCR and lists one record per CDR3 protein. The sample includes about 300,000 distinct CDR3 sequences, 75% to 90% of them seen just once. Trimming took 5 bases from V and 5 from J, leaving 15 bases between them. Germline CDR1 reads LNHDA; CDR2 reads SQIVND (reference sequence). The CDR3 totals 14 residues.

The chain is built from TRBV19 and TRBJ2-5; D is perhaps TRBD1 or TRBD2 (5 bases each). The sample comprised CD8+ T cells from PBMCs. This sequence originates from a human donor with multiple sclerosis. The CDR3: CASSPRGYQETQYF. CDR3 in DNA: TGTGCCAGTAGTCCCCGGGGCTATCAGGAGACCCAGTACTTC.